The present T cell receptor (beta chain) was sequenced within a study of T-cell reconstitution after alpha-beta-depleted transplantation in children. A library of TCRbeta sequences, prepared with unique molecular identifiers, was generated. Via MiXCR, TCRdb re-called the PCR reads, giving one row per CDR3 protein. Altogether more than 150,000 distinct CDR3 sequences are present, around 6.8% being singletons, with the ten largest covering around 3.1%. The sample holds many counts of this clonotype. CDR3 size: 13 residues. V lost 3 bases, J lost 6 bases, and 11 bases lay in between. The sequence derives from a human donor who donated a stem cell graft to a child with Wiskott-Aldrich syndrome. The starting material was PBMCs from the stem cell graft donor, obtained from the stem cell graft. V and J are TRBV12-3 or TRBV12-4 and TRBJ1-1; D gene unclear. CDR3 nucleotide sequence: TGTGCCAGCAGTTTTGGTCGGAGCGCTGAAGCTTTCTTT. Encoded protein: CASSFGRSAEAFF.